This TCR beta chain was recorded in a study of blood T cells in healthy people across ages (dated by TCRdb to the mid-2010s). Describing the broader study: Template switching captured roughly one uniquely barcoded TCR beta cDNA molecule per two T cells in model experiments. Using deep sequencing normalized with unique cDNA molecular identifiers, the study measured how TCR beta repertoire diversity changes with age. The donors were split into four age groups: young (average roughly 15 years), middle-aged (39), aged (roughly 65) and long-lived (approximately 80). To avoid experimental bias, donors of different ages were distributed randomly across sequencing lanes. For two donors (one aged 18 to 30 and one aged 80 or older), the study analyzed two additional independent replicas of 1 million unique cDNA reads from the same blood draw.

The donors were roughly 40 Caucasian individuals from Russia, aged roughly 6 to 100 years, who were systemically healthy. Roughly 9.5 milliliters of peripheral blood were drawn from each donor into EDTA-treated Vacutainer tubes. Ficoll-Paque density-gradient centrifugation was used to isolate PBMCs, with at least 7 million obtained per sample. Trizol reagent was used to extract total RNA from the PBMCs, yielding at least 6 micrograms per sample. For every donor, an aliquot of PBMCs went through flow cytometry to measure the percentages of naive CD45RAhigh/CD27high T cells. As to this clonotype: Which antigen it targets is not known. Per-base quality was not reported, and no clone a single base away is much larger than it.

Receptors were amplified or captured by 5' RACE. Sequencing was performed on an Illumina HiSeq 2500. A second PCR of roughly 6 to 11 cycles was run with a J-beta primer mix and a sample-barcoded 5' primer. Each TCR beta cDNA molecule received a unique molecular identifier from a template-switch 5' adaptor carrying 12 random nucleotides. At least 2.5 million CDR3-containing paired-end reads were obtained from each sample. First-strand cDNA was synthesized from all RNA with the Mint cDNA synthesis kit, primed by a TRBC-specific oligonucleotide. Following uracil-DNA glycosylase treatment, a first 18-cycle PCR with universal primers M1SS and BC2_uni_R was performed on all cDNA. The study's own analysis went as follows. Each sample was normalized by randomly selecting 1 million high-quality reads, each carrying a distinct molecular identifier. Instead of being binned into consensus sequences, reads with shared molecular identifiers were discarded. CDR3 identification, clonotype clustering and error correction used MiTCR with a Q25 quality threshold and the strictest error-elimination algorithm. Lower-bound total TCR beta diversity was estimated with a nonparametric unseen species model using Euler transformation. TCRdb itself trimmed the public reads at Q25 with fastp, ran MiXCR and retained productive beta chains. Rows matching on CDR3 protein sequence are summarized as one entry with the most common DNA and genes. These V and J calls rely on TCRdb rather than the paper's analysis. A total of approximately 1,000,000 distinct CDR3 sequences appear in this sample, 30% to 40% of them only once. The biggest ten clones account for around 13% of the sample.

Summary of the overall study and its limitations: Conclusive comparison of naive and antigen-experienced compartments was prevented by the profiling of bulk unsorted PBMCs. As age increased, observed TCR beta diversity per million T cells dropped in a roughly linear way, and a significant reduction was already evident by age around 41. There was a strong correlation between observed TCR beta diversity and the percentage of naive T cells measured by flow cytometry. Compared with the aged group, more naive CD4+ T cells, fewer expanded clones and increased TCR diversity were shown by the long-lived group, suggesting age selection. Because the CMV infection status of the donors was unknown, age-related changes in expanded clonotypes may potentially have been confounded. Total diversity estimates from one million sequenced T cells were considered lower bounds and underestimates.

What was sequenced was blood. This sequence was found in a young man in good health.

This receptor has the CDR3 CASSLVSTYNEQFF. The DNA is TGTGCCAGCAGCTTAGTAAGTACCTACAATGAGCAGTTCTTC. The rearranged segments are TRBV7-9 and TRBJ2-1; the D gene lacks a confident call. The CDR3 spans 14 residues, from the cysteine through the phenylalanine. The retained sequence is limited to the CDR3, 42 bases, with the frame set at the first base. The CDR1 and CDR2 encoded by the germline V gene (reference sequence) are SEHNR and FQNEAQ. V lost 1 base and J lost 2 bases; the stretch between them is 6 bases long.